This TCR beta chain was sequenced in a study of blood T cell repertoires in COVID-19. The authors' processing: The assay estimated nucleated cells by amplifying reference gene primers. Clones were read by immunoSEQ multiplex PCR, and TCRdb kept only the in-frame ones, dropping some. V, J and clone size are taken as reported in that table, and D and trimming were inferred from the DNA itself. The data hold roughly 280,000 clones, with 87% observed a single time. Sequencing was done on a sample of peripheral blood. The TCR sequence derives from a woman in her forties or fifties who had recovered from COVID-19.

The CDR3 region has the DNA TGTGCCAGCAGTGAAGGTCAGGATACGCAGTATTTT. Translated: CASSEGQDTQYF. The chain is built from TRBV2 and TRBJ2-3, with D unclear. Trimming stripped 1 base from V and 6 bases from J, with 5 bases between. This CDR3 is built from 12 residues. Germline assignment: CDR1 SNHLY and CDR2 FYNNEI.